A single sample gave rise to the 26 T cell receptor beta chains below, sequenced in a study of CD8+CD57+ T cells in acquired aplastic anemia. Patients sequenced had flow cytometry evidence of CD8+CD57+ cell expansion. Template material for TCR beta VDJ and CDR3 profiling consisted of genomic DNA. MiXCR, applied by TCRdb to the reads, yields one record per CDR3 protein. The sample shows 450,000 to 550,000 distinct CDR3 sequences, about a third of them seen only once. The material sequenced was sorted CD4+, CD8+, or CD8+CD57+ T cells (not recorded which) from PBMCs. The origin of the receptors is a human donor with aplastic anemia.

This rearrangement joins TRBV15 to TRBJ1-2, with a weak D call TRBD1 (5 bases). V was trimmed by 0 bases and J by 4 bases, leaving 12 bases between them. The CDR3 is made up of 15 amino acids. Germline lookup yields CDR1 LNHNV and CDR2 YYDKDF (reference sequence). The chain's CDR3 is CATSRDLEGTYGYTF. CDR3 bases: TGTGCCACCAGCAGAGATTTGGAGGGGACCTATGGCTACACCTTC. Supplemented by reference TRBV15 and TRBJ1-2, the full variable domain reads DAMVIQNPRYQVTQFGKPVTLSCSQTLNHNVMYWYQQKSSQAPKLLFHYYDKDFNNEADTPDNFQSRRPNTSFCFLDIRSPGLGDTAMYLCATSRDLEGTYGYTFGSGTRLTVV.

J is TRBJ2-7 and V is TRBV28; 9 nucleotides align to TRBD2. CDR1 and CDR2 from the germline V gene are MDHEN and SYDVKM. The ends lost 6 bases at V and 1 base at J; junction bases unmatched: 10. CDR3 size: 16 residues. CDR3 nucleotide sequence: TGTGCCAGCAGCGAAGGTAGCGGGAGATTTTCCTACGAGCAGTACTTC. Translating gives CASSEGSGRFSYEQYF. Using reference TRBV28 and TRBJ2-7 for the parts outside the CDR3, the full variable domain is DVKVTQSSRYLVKRTGEKVFLECVQDMDHENMFWYRQDPGLGLRLIYFSYDVKMKEKGDIPEGYSVSREKKERFSLILESASTNQTSMYLCASSEGSGRFSYEQYFGPGTRLTVT.

This sequence joins TRBV5-5 and TRBJ1-3; D is unclear. V was shortened by 4 bases and J by 0 bases, with 8 bases between the two germline ends. The germline gives CDR1 SGHKS, CDR2 YYEKEE (reference sequence). CDR3 size: 14 residues. The CDR3 DNA reads TGTGCCAGCAGCCTATACACCTCTGGAAACACCATATATTTT. It is translated as CASSLYTSGNTIYF. The variable domain in full, with the rest retrieved from reference TRBV5-5 and TRBJ1-3, is DAGVTQSPTHLIKTRGQQVTLRCSPISGHKSVSWYQQVLGQGPQFIFQYYEKEERGRGNFPDRFSARQFPNYSSELNVNALLLGDSALYLCASSLYTSGNTIYFGEGSWLTVV.

This chain uses TRBV5-6 with TRBJ2-2; D is undetermined. Germline CDR1 reads SGHDT; CDR2 reads YYEEEE. CDR3 length equals 16 residues. Trimming removed 0 bases from V and 7 bases from J, with 16 bases in between. CDR3 in amino acids: CASSLDLAASYGELFF. Written as DNA, the CDR3 is TGTGCCAGCAGCTTGGACCTGGCAGCCTCCTACGGGGAGCTGTTTTTT.

On this clonotype itself: A single base separates this from a much larger clone, so it may be a read error. The chain employs TRBV7-2 and TRBJ2-7, with 7 bases fitting TRBD1. Per germline, CDR1 SGHTA and CDR2 FQGNSA. The CDR3 has 14 amino acids. The CDR3 DNA sequence: TGTGCCGGCAGCTTAAACGCAGGGGGCTACGAGCAGTACTTC. It specifies CAGSLNAGGYEQYF.

Notes on this clonotype: It may be a read error: a sequence one base away is much more abundant. The chain carries TRBV9 and TRBJ2-1; 9 nucleotides line up with TRBD2. Unmatched junction bases numbered 9, after V lost 2 bases and J lost 6 bases. CDR3 size: 16 residues. CDR1 is SGDLS, CDR2 YYNGEE, per germline. CDR3 sequence (DNA): TGTGCCAGCAGCGTCGGGCTAGCGGGGAGAGGCAATGAGCAGTTCTTC. Translating it yields CASSVGLAGRGNEQFF. The full variable domain, rest sourced from reference TRBV9 and TRBJ2-1, is DSGVTQTPKHLITATGQRVTLRCSPRSGDLSVYWYQQSLDQGLQFLIQYYNGEERAKGNILERFSAQQFPDLHSELNLSSLELGDSALYFCASSVGLAGRGNEQFFGPGTRLTVL.

The CDR3 sequence is CASYTPGDGYTF. The CDR3 nucleotides are TGTGCCAGTTACACCCCTGGGGATGGCTACACCTTC. J is TRBJ1-2 and V is TRBV19, with unresolved D. Trimming removed 8 bases from V and 6 bases from J, with 13 bases in between. Germline assignment: CDR1 LNHDA and CDR2 SQIVND (reference sequence). The CDR3 runs to 12 residues.

J is TRBJ1-6 and V is TRBV11-1; maybe TRBD1 (5 bases). There are 18 residues in the CDR3. CDR1 is SGHAT and CDR2 is FQDESV in the germline V gene (reference sequence). Between the trimmed V and J ends, which lost 2 bases and 4 bases, there was a span of 18 bases. The CDR3 DNA is TGTGCCAGCAGCTTACAGGGTAGGGTTATTCGGTATAATTCACCCCTCCACTTT. Its translation: CASSLQGRVIRYNSPLHF.

The V call is TRBV12-3 or TRBV12-4, the J call TRBJ2-2, with D tentatively TRBD1 (5 bases). This CDR3 comprises 14 residues. Trimming took off 6 bases at V and 4 bases at J, with 12 bases between the two ends. This CDR3 reads CASSTGVATGELFF. The CDR3 DNA sequence: TGTGCCAGCAGCACAGGTGTCGCCACCGGGGAGCTGTTTTTT.

The table lists this clonotype with many counts. The chain uses TRBV4-3 and TRBJ1-2; D ambiguous. Trimming cost V 0 bases and J 3 bases, with 8 bases left between them. Germline V gene lookup returns CDR1 LGHNA and CDR2 YSLEER. The CDR3 contains 14 residues. The CDR3 region is CASSQELRDYGYTF. As DNA, the CDR3 is TGCGCCAGCAGCCAAGAGTTAAGGGACTATGGCTACACCTTC.

The gene calls are TRBV29-1 and TRBJ2-3, with TRBD2 as a possible D gene (6 bases). This CDR3 is built from 13 residues. The V end lost 0 bases, the J end lost 4 bases, and 8 bases lay between the germline ends. Germline V gene lookup returns CDR1 SQVTM and CDR2 ANQGSEA. The CDR3 DNA reads TGCAGCGTTGAAGATCGGGGGTCAGATACGCAGTATTTT. Translation gives CSVEDRGSDTQYF.

This clonotype appeared a single time. The rearrangement links TRBV20-1 to TRBJ2-7; 9 nucleotides agree with TRBD1. CDR3 length: 13 residues. CDR1 is DFQATT, CDR2 SNEGSKA, per germline (reference sequence). CDR3 sequence: CSAAGTGSYEQYF. CDR3 bases: TGCAGCGCCGCCGGGACAGGGTCCTACGAGCAGTACTTC.

As regards this clonotype: This may arise from a read error, as a much more abundant clone is one base away. The V call is TRBV10-3, the J call TRBJ2-2, with 9 positions matching TRBD1. J gave up 7 bases and V 2 bases, and 5 bases lay outside the gene matches. The CDR3 contains 15 residues. Germline loops: CDR1 ENHRY, CDR2 SYGVKD. Written as DNA, the CDR3 is TGTGCCATCAGTGAGAGACAGGGGGACATCGGGGAGCTGTTTTTT. Its translation is CAISERQGDIGELFF.

This clonotype was observed a few times. The CDR3 DNA sequence: TGTGCCAGCAGTTTAAACTGGGGGCTATTGGACTATGGCTACACCTTC. This encodes CASSLNWGLLDYGYTF. The chain uses TRBV12-3 or TRBV12-4 and TRBJ1-2; D is possibly TRBD1 (6 bases). This CDR3 has 16 residues. Trimming removed 2 bases at V and 3 bases at J, with 16 bases between.

This clonotype was detected many times. V and J are TRBV20-1 and TRBJ1-6; TRBD1 aligns across 8 bases. CDR1 and CDR2 from the germline V gene are DFQATT and SNEGSKA (reference sequence). J was trimmed by 5 bases and V by 5 bases; bases with no gene match: 8. The CDR3 has 15 amino acids. CDR3 DNA sequence: TGCAGTGCTCGGAGCGGACAGGGTAATAATTCACCCCTCCACTTT. Translated: CSARSGQGNNSPLHF.

This clonotype was seen repeatedly, ten times or more. The chain links TRBV2 to TRBJ1-1, with 9 bases lining up with TRBD1. The CDR3 is 14 residues long. From germline, CDR1 is SNHLY and CDR2 FYNNEI. V dropped 8 bases and J dropped 3; count of bases not matched to a gene: 7. The CDR3: CASGQTGGDTEAFF. The DNA of the CDR3 is TGTGCCAGCGGCCAGACAGGGGGGGACACTGAAGCTTTCTTT.

In this sample, this clonotype turned up many times. The V call is TRBV15, the J call TRBJ1-3; the D is unclear. The germline V gene encodes CDR1 LNHNV and CDR2 YYDKDF (reference sequence). This CDR3 comprises 14 residues. V was pared by 6 bases and J by 0 bases, with 9 bases between. CDR3 bases: TGTGCCACCAGGACGGCCAACTCTGGAAACACCATATATTTT. Its translation is CATRTANSGNTIYF.

There are a few counts of this clonotype. This chain connects TRBV4-1 to TRBJ1-5; no firm D call. Trimming took 1 base from V and 3 from J, leaving 10 bases between them. CDR1 is MGHRA and CDR2 is YSYEKL in the germline V gene. The CDR3 extends over 15 amino acids. CDR3 in amino acids: CASSQAGQNNQPQHF. The CDR3, as DNA: TGCGCCAGCAGCCAAGCAGGTCAGAACAATCAGCCCCAGCATTTT.

There are many counts of this clonotype. The junction differs from germline at one of its ends, possibly a read error. The V and J genes are TRBV11-2 and TRBJ2-3; either TRBD1 or TRBD2 may fit D (5 bases each). This CDR3 has 15 residues. The V gene's germline CDR1 is SGHAT and CDR2 FQNNGV. In DNA form, the CDR3 reads TGTGCTAGCAGCTTAGGGGAGAGTAGCACAGATACGCAGTATTTT. The encoded protein is CASSLGESSTDTQYF.

V and J are TRBV24-1 and TRBJ1-5; possibly TRBD1 for D (6 bases). Germline V gene sequence: CDR1 KGHDR, CDR2 SFDVKD. The CDR3 runs to 12 residues. V was clipped by 11 bases and J by 3 bases, with 10 bases between them. DNA for the CDR3: TGTGCCAGCAGGGGATACAATCAGCCCCAGCATTTT. Translating gives CASRGYNQPQHF.

This clonotype was picked up a small number of times. The chain has TRBV15 and TRBJ1-2; no clear D gene. This CDR3 contains 16 residues. The germline V gene has CDR1 LNHNV and CDR2 YYDKDF (reference sequence). Between the trimmed V and J ends, which lost 6 bases and 4 bases, there was a span of 21 bases. The CDR3 here is CATRDTGYGQSYGYTF. The CDR3 region has the DNA TGTGCCACCAGAGATACGGGGTATGGGCAGTCCTATGGCTACACCTTC.

This clonotype showed up many times. The chain uses TRBV11-2 and TRBJ2-7; the D is unclear. Per germline, CDR1 SGHAT and CDR2 FQNNGV. The CDR3 is 14 amino acids. V lost 1 base and J 5 bases, leaving 12 bases between the germline ends. The CDR3 loop reads CASSLAGTIDEQYF. The CDR3 coding sequence is TGTGCCAGCAGCTTAGCCGGTACGATTGACGAGCAGTACTTC.

Concerning this clonotype: A read error is possible here, since a much larger clone lies one base away. This rearrangement joins TRBV10-3 to TRBJ1-2, with unresolved D. The CDR3 sequence is 13 residues long. Germline V CDR1 and CDR2: ENHRY, SYGVKD. Trimming removed 9 bases from V and 4 bases from J, with 15 bases in between. Here the CDR3 DNA reads TGTGCCATACGGGCAGGCAACACCTATGGCTACACCTTC. This codes for CAIRAGNTYGYTF.

Only a few counts were recorded for this clonotype. The rearrangement uses TRBV7-2 and TRBJ2-5, with TRBD2 matching 14 bases. Per germline, CDR1 SGHTA and CDR2 FQGNSA. Trimming took 3 bases from V and 5 from J; bases not matched to a gene: 5. The CDR3 length is 16 residues. The CDR3 protein is CASSLWTSGGSETQYF. DNA for the CDR3: TGTGCCAGCAGCTTGTGGACTAGCGGGGGGTCTGAGACCCAGTACTTC.

In regard to this clonotype: A much larger clone differs from this one at a single base, so this may be a read error. The V gene is TRBV20-1, the J gene TRBJ1-1, with 9 bases matching TRBD1. The CDR3 loop spans 14 amino acids. The germline V gene has CDR1 DFQATT and CDR2 SNEGSKA (reference sequence). J gave up 3 bases and V 3 bases, and 5 bases lay outside the gene matches. The CDR3 sequence is CSASGGTGYTEAFF. In DNA, the CDR3 is TGCAGTGCTAGTGGCGGGACAGGGTACACTGAAGCTTTCTTT.

This clonotype was picked up a small number of times. The rearrangement uses TRBV4-2 and TRBJ1-3, with D perhaps matching TRBD1 (5 bases). Trimming took off 2 bases at V and 0 bases at J, with 8 bases between the two ends. Per germline, CDR1 LGHNA and CDR2 YNFKEQ. The CDR3 covers 15 residues. The CDR3 DNA reads TGTGCCAGCAGCCAATTGACAGCCTCTGGAAACACCATATATTTT. This translates into CASSQLTASGNTIYF.